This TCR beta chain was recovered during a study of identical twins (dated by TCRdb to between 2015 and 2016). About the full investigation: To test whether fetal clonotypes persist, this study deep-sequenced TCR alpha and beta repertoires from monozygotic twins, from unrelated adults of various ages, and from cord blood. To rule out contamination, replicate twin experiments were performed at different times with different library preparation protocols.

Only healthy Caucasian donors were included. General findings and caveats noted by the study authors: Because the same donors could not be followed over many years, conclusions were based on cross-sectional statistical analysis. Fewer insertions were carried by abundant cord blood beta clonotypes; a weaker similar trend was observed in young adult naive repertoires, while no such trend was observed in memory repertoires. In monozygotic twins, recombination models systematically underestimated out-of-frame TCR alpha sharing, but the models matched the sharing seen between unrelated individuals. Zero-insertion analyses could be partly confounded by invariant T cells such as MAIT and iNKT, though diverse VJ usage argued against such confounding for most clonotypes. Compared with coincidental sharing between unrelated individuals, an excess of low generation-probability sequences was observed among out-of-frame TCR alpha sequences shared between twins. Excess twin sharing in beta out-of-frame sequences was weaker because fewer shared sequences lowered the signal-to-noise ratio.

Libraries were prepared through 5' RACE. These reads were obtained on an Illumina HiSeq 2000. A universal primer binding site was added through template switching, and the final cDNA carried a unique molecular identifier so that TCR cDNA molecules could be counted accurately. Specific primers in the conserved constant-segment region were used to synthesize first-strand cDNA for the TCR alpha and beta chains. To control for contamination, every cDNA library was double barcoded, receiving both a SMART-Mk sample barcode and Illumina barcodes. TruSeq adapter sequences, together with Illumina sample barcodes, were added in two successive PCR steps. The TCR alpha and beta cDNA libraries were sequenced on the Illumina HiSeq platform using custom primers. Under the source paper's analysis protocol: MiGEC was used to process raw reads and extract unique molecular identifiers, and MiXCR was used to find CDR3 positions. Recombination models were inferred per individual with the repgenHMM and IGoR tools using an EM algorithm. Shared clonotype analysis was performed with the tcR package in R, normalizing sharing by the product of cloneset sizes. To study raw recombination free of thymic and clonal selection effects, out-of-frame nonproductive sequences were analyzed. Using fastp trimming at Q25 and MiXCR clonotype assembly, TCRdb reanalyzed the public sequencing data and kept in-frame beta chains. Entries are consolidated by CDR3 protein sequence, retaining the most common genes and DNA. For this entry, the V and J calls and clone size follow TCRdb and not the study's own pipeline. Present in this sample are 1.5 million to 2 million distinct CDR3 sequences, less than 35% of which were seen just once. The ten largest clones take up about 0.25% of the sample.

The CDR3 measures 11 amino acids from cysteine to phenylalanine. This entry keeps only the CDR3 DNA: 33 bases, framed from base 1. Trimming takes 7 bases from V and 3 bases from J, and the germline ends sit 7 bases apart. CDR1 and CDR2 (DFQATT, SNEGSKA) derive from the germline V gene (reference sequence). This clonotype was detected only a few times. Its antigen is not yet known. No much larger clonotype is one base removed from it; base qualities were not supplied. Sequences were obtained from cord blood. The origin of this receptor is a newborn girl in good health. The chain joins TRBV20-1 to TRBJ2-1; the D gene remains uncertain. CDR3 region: CSVRYYNEQFF. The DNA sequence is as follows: TGCAGTGTTCGTTACTACAATGAGCAGTTCTTC.